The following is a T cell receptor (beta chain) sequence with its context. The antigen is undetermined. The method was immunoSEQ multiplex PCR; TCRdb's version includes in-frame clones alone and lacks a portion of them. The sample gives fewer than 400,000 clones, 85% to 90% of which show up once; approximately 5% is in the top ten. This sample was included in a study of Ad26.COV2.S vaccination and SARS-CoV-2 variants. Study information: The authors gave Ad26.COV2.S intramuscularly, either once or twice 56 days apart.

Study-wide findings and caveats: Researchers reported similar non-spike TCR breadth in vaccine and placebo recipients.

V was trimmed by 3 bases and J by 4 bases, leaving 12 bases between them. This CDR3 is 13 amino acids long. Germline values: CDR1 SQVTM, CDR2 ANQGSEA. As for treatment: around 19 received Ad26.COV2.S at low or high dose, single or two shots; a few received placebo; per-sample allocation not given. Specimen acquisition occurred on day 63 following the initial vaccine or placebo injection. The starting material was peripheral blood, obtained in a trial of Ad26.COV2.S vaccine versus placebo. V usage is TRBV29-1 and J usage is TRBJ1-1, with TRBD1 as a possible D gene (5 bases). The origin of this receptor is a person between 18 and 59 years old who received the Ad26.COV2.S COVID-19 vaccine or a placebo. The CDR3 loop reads CSVDGAGSTEAFF. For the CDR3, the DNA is TGCAGCGTTGATGGGGCGGGAAGCACTGAAGCTTTCTTT.